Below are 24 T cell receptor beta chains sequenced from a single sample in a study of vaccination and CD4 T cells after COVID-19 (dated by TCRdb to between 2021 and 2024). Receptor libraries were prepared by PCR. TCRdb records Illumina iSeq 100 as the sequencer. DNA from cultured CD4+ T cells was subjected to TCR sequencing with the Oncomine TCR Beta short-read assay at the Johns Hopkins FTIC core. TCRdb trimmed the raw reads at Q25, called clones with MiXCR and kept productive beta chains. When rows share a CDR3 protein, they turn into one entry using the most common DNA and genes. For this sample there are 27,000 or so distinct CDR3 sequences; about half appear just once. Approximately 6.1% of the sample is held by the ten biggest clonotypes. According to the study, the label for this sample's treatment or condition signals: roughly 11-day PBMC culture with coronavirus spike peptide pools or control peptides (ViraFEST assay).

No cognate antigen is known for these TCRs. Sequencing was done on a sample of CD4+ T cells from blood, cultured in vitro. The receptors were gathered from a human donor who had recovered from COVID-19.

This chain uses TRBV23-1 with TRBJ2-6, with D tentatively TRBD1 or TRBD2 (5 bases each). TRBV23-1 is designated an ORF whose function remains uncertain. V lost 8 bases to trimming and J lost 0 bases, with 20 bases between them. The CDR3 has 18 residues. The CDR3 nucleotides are TGCGCCAGCGCCATTGAGGGGCGATCGAGCTCTGGGGCCAACGTCCTGACTTTC. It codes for CASAIEGRSSSGANVLTF.

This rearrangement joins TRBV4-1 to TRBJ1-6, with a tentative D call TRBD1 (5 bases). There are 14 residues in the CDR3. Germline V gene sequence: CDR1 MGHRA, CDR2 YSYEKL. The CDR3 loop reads CASEQVTYNSPLHF. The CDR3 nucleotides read TGCGCGTCGGAACAGGTGACCTATAATTCACCCCTCCACTTT.

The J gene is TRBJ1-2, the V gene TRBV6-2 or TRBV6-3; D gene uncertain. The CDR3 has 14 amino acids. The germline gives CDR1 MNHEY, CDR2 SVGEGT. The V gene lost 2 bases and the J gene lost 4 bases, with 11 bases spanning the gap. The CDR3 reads CASSYPGRRYGYTF. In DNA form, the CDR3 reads TGTGCCAGCAGTTACCCCGGACGGCGCTATGGCTACACCTTC.

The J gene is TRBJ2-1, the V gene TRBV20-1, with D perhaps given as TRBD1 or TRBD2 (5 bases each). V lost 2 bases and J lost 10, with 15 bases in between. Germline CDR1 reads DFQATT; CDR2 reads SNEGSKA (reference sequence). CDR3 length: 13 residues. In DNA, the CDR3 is TGCAGTGCTAGAATCGGGACCGAGGGGGAGCAGTTCTTC. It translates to CSARIGTEGEQFF.

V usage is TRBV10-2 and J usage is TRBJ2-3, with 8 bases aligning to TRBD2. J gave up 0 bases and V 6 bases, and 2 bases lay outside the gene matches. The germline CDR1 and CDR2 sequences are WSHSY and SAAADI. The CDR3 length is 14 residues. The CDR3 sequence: CASRERGSTDTQYF. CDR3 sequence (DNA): TGCGCCAGCAGGGAGCGGGGGAGCACAGATACGCAGTATTTT.

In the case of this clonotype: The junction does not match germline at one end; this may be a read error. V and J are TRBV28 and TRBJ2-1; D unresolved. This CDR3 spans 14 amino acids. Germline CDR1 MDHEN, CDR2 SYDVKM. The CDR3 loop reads CASSFRTLAPHSPF. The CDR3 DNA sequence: TGTGCCAGCAGTTTCCGAACCCTGGCACCTCATTCGCCCTTC.

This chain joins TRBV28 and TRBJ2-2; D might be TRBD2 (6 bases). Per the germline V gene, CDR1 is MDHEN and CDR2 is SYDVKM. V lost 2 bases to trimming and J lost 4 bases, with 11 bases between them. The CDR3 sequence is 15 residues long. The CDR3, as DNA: TGTGCCAGCAGTTTAGGTCTAGCGTTCACCGGGGAGCTGTTTTTT. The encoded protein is CASSLGLAFTGELFF.

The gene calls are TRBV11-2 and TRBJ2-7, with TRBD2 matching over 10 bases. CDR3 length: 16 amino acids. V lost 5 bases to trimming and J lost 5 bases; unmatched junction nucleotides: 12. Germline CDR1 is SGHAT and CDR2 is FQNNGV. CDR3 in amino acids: CASSPRSGRATHEQYF. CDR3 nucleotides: TGTGCCAGCAGCCCGCGAAGCGGGAGGGCCACCCACGAGCAGTACTTC.

The CDR3 nucleotides are TGCAGTGCACATGGATACTTGGACTATGGCTACACCTTC. It is translated as CSAHGYLDYGYTF. This chain joins TRBV20-1 and TRBJ1-2; D is ambiguous. V lost 6 bases, J lost 3 bases, and 14 bases lay in between. CDR1 DFQATT and CDR2 SNEGSKA come from the germline V gene (reference sequence). The CDR3 runs 13 residues.

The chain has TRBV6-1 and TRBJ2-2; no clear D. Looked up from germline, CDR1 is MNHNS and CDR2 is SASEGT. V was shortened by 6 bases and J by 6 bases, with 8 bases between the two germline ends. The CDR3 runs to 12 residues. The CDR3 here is CASRPVAGELFF. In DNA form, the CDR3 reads TGTGCCAGCAGACCGGTCGCCGGGGAGCTGTTTTTT.

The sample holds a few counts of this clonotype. CDR3 DNA: TGTGCCAGCAGTGAACTGACAGTCGTAACGACCCAGCATTTT. Amino acids: CASSELTVVTTQHF. The V gene is TRBV2, the J gene TRBJ1-5; D may be TRBD1 (5 bases). Per germline, CDR1 SNHLY and CDR2 FYNNEI. Trimming removed 2 bases at V and 11 bases at J, with 16 bases between. The length of the CDR3 is 14 residues.

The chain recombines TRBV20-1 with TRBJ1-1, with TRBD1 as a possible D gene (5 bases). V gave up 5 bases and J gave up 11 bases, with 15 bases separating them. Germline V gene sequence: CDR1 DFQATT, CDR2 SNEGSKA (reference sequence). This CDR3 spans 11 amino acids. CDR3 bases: TGCAGTGCTGGCGTTTTGGGGCATGCTTTCTTT. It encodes CSAGVLGHAFF.

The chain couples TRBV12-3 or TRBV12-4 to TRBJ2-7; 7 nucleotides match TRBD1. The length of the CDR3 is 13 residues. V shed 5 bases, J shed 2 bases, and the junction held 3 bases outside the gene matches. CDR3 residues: CASSRQGPYEQYF. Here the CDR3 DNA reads TGTGCCAGCAGTCGACAGGGTCCCTACGAGCAGTACTTC.

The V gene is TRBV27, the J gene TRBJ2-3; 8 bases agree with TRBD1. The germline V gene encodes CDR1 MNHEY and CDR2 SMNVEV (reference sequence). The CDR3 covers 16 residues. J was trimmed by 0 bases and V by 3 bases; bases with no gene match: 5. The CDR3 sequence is CASSLFQGASTDTQYF. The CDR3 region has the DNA TGTGCCAGCAGTTTGTTTCAGGGGGCTAGCACAGATACGCAGTATTTT.

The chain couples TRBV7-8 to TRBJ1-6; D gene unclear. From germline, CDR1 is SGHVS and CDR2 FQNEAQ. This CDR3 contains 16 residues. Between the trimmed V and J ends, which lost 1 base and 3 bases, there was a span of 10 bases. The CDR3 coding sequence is TGTGCCAGCAGCTTAGTCTACAGCTTCTATAATTCACCCCTCCACTTT. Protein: CASSLVYSFYNSPLHF.

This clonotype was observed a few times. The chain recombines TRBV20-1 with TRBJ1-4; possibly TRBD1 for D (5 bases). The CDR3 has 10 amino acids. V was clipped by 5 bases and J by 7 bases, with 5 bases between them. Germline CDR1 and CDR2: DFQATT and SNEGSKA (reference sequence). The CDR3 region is CSAGGEKLFF. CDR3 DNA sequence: TGCAGTGCTGGGGGTGAAAAACTGTTTTTT.

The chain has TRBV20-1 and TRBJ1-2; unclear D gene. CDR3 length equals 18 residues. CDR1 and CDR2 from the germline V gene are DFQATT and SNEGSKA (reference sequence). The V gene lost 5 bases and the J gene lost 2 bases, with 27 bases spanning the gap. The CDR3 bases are TGCAGTGCTCGTCTCGTGGGTTTGTATTCTGATCCCAACTATGGCTACACCTTC. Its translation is CSARLVGLYSDPNYGYTF.

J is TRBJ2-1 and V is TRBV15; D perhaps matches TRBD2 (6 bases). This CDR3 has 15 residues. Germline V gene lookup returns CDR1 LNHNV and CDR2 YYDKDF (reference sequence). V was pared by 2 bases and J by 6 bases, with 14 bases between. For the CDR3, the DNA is TGTGCCACCAGCAGAAGTAACGGGGGTCGCAATGAGCAGTTCTTC. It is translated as CATSRSNGGRNEQFF.

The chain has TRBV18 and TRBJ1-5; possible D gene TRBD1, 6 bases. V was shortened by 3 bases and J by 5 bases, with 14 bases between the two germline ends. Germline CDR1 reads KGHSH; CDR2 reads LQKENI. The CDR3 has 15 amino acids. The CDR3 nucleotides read TGTGCCAGCTCACCGACGGACAGCCGCGATCAGCCCCAGCATTTT. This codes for CASSPTDSRDQPQHF.

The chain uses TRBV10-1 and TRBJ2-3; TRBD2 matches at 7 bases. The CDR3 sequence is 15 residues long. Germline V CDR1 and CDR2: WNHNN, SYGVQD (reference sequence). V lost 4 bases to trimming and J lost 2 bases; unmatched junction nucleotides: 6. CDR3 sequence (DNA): TGCGCCAGCAGTGCCCAGCGGGACCCCACAGATACGCAGTATTTT. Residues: CASSAQRDPTDTQYF.

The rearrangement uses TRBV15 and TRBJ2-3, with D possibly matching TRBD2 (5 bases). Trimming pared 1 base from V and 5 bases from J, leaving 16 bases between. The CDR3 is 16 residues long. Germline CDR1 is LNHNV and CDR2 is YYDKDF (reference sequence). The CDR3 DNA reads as TGTGCCACCAGCAGAGGTTCGTCCGGGGAGTTAGATACGCAGTATTTT. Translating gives CATSRGSSGELDTQYF.

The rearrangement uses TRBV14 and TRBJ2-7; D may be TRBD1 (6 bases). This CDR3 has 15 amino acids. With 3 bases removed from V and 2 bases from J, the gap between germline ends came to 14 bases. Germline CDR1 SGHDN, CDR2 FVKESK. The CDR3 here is CASSHLSRGAYEQYF. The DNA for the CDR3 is TGTGCCAGCAGCCACCTAAGCAGGGGAGCCTACGAGCAGTACTTC.

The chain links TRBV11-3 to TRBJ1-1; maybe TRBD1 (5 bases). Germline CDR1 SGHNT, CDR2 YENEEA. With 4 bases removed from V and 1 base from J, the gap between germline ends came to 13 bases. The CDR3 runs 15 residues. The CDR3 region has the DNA TGTGCCAGCAGCTCAGAATGGGGCCCGAACACTGAAGCTTTCTTT. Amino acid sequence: CASSSEWGPNTEAFF.

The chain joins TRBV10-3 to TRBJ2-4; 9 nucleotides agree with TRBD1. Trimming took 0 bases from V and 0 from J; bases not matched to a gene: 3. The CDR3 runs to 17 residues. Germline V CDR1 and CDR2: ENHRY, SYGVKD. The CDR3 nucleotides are TGTGCCATCAGTGAGTCGATGGACAGGGGAGCCAAAAACATTCAGTACTTC. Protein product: CAISESMDRGAKNIQYF.